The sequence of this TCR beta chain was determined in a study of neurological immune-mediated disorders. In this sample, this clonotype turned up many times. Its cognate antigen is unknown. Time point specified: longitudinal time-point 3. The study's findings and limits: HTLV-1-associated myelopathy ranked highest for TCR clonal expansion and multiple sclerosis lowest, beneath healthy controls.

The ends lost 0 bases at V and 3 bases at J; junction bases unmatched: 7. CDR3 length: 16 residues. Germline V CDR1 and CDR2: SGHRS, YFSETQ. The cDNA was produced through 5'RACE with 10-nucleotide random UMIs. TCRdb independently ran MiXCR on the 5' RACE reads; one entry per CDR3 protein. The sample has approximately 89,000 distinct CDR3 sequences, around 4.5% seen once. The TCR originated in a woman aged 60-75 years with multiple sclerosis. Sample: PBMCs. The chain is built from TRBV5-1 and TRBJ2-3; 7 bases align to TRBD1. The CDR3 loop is CASSLGQGTRTDTQYF. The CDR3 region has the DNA TGCGCCAGCAGCTTGGGACAGGGAACAAGAACAGATACGCAGTATTTT.